The subject of this entry is one T cell receptor beta chain. The antigen is not known. This record comes from a study of long-term antiretroviral therapy in people with HIV. Study summary: It was about a decade after the earliest samples that the 2015 immediate-ART recommendation appeared. Overall study results and limits: Adherence to ART, viral resistance and therapy changes lacked any data.

This was the immunoSEQ v3.0 assay at survey level. Profiled with immunoSEQ multiplex PCR; TCRdb holds only in-frame clones, not every one. There are tens of thousands of clones in the sample; approximately 84% occur only once, and 4.8% lies in the top ten. The CDR3 length is 15 residues. Germline CDR1 SGHRS, CDR2 YFSETQ. With 0 bases removed from V and 4 bases from J, the gap between germline ends came to 12 bases. The sample in question was unsorted PBMCs, obtained approximately 2.9 years before starting antiretroviral therapy. The genes are TRBV5-1 and TRBJ2-3, with a weak D call TRBD2 (6 bases). The sequence was collected from a woman younger than 45 with HIV. CDR3 residues: CASSLGRVGADTQYF. Here the CDR3 DNA reads TGCGCCAGCAGCTTGGGGAGGGTTGGGGCAGATACGCAGTATTTT.